These 21 T cell receptor beta chains were all obtained from the same sample, sequenced in a study of identical twins. TCRdb passed the 5' RACE reads through MiXCR, listing each CDR3 protein once. The data hold a few hundred thousand distinct CDR3 sequences, with around 15% observed a single time. These same records also appear under a second study, on yellow fever vaccine responses in identical twins.

Sequencing was carried out using CD4+ T cells sorted from blood. The receptors stem from a woman between 18 and 29 years old in good health.

CDR3 DNA: TGTGCCAGCTCACCACCTCTAGGCGAGCAGTACGTC. Amino acid sequence: CASSPPLGEQYV. The chain employs TRBV18 and TRBJ2-7, with D hard to call. The CDR3 is 12 residues long. The V gene's germline CDR1 is KGHSH and CDR2 LQKENI. V was shortened by 0 bases and J by 6 bases, with 6 bases between the two germline ends.

This clonotype has a handful of counts. Written as DNA, the CDR3 is TGTGCCACAGCCCCACAGGGAGGTGTTTATTCACCCCTCCACTTT. Translated, it gives CATAPQGGVYSPLHF. The chain uses TRBV12-3 or TRBV12-4 and TRBJ1-6; maybe TRBD1 (6 bases). The V end lost 10 bases, the J end lost 8 bases, and 21 bases lay between the germline ends. This CDR3 spans 15 amino acids.

The gene calls are TRBV28 and TRBJ2-2; 7 nucleotides line up with TRBD1. This CDR3 has 15 amino acids. The ends lost 4 bases at V and 2 bases at J; junction bases unmatched: 4. CDR1 and CDR2 (germline): MDHEN, SYDVKM. CDR3 bases: TGTGCCAGCAGTTCACCAGGGGGAAACACCGGGGAGCTGTTTTTT. This encodes CASSSPGGNTGELFF.

This clonotype appeared a few times. V and J are TRBV5-1 and TRBJ2-7; the D is unclear. The CDR3 has 14 residues. The V gene's germline CDR1 is SGHRS and CDR2 YFSETQ. V lost 0 bases and J lost 3, with 10 bases in between. CDR3 sequence (DNA): TGCGCCAGCAGCTTGGCGGGCCAGAACTACGAGCAGTACTTC. This codes for CASSLAGQNYEQYF.

This clonotype was counted a few times. This chain joins TRBV11-2 and TRBJ2-7; 10 bases map to TRBD1. V was clipped by 4 bases and J by 2 bases; unmatched bases: 5. Germline V gives CDR1 SGHAT, CDR2 FQNNGV. The CDR3 has 15 amino acids. The DNA of the CDR3 is TGTGCCAGCAGCTCGCTCGGACAGGGGGCCTACGAGCAGTACTTC. Translating it yields CASSSLGQGAYEQYF. The whole variable domain, remainder taken from reference TRBV11-2 and TRBJ2-7, is EAGVAQSPRYKIIEKRQSVAFWCNPISGHATLYWYQQILGQGPKLLIQFQNNGVVDDSQLPKDRFSAERLKGVDSTLKIQPAKLEDSAVYLCASSSLGQGAYEQYFGPGTRLTVT.

This clonotype was picked up many times. This sequence joins TRBV27 and TRBJ2-1; tentative D call: TRBD1 (6 bases). Trimming left V 2 bases short and J 9 bases short, with 8 bases between. This CDR3 contains 12 residues. CDR1 is MNHEY, CDR2 SMNVEV, per germline (reference sequence). The CDR3 DNA sequence: TGTGCCAGCAGTTTAACAGGGACTGAGCAGTTCTTC. Protein sequence: CASSLTGTEQFF.

This sequence joins TRBV5-4 and TRBJ2-1, with D possibly being TRBD2 (5 bases). Germline CDR1 is SGHNT and CDR2 is YYREEE (reference sequence). V shed 1 base and J shed 4 bases, with 12 bases lying between them. The CDR3 spans 15 residues. The CDR3 protein is CASSLWRAGYNEQFF. The CDR3 bases are TGTGCCAGCAGCTTGTGGCGGGCCGGTTACAATGAGCAGTTCTTC.

This rearrangement joins TRBV19 to TRBJ2-2; tentatively, D is TRBD2 (6 bases). The germline V gene has CDR1 LNHDA and CDR2 SQIVND (reference sequence). V lost 2 bases and J lost 4, with 11 bases in between. The CDR3 sequence is 15 residues long. DNA for the CDR3: TGTGCCAGTAGTATACCGACGGGAGTCACCGGGGAGCTGTTTTTT. Its translation is CASSIPTGVTGELFF.

In this sample, this clonotype turned up a few times. This chain links TRBV27 with TRBJ2-3; weak D call: TRBD2 (6 bases). The CDR3 has 15 residues. With 2 bases removed from V and 2 bases from J, the gap between germline ends came to 11 bases. Germline V gene sequence: CDR1 MNHEY, CDR2 SMNVEV (reference sequence). CDR3 DNA sequence: TGTGCCAGCAGTTTAACGCGGGGAGTCACAGATACGCAGTATTTT. Encoded protein: CASSLTRGVTDTQYF.

This clonotype turned up a few times. The chain recombines TRBV28 with TRBJ2-7; no reliable D call. CDR3 size: 12 residues. The germline CDR1 and CDR2 sequences are MDHEN and SYDVKM. Trimming stripped 8 bases from V and 3 bases from J, with 11 bases between. The CDR3 coding sequence is TGTGCCAGCTGCAAAGAAGACTACGAGCAGTACTTC. This gives the protein CASCKEDYEQYF.

This clonotype was counted a few times. V gene TRBV15 combines with J gene TRBJ2-6; maybe TRBD1 (5 bases). V shed 0 bases and J shed 0 bases, with 9 bases lying between them. CDR3 length: 17 residues. Germline lookup yields CDR1 LNHNV and CDR2 YYDKDF (reference sequence). CDR3 nucleotide sequence: TGTGCCACCAGCAGAGATGGGGCAGCCTCTGGGGCCAACGTCCTGACTTTC. It encodes CATSRDGAASGANVLTF.

This chain connects TRBV9 to TRBJ2-1; D is uncertain. V was clipped by 0 bases and J by 0 bases, with 7 bases between them. Germline CDR1 reads SGDLS; CDR2 reads YYNGEE. This CDR3 spans 15 amino acids. CDR3 protein: CASSVGWGSYNEQFF. In DNA, the CDR3 is TGTGCCAGCAGCGTAGGGTGGGGCTCCTACAATGAGCAGTTCTTC.

This clonotype was recorded a few times. The V call is TRBV5-5, the J call TRBJ2-1; the D gene is possibly TRBD1 (5 bases). V shed 2 bases and J shed 2 bases, with 11 bases lying between them. The CDR3 loop spans 15 amino acids. CDR1 is SGHKS, CDR2 YYEKEE, per germline (reference sequence). The CDR3 DNA reads TGTGCCAGCAGCTTAGGGGTTATCACCTACAATGAGCAGTTCTTC. Translated, it gives CASSLGVITYNEQFF.

This clonotype was picked up a small number of times. The CDR3 bases are TGTGCCATCAGTGCGGGCACTGAGCAGTTCTTC. Translated, it gives CAISAGTEQFF. The chain uses TRBV10-3 and TRBJ2-1; D remains unclear. Trimming shortened V by 4 bases and J by 9 bases, and 7 bases separated the two germline ends. CDR1 and CDR2 (germline): ENHRY, SYGVKD. CDR3 length: 11 residues.

The CDR3 protein is CASSFAGGYEQYV. For the CDR3, the DNA is TGTGCCAGCAGTTTCGCGGGGGGTTACGAGCAGTACGTC. The chain is built from TRBV28 and TRBJ2-7; 8 bases are a match to TRBD2. Germline CDR1 MDHEN, CDR2 SYDVKM. With V trimmed by 3 bases and J by 4 bases, 2 bases remained unmatched. The CDR3 spans 13 residues.

This chain's CDR3 is CASSLGFANTGELFF. The CDR3 DNA is TGCGCCAGCAGCTTGGGATTCGCGAACACCGGGGAGCTGTTTTTT. V usage is TRBV5-1 and J usage is TRBJ2-2; unclear D gene. Germline-derived CDR1 and CDR2 are SGHRS and YFSETQ. V was cut by 0 bases and J by 0 bases, with 6 bases left in between. This CDR3 is 15 amino acids long.

This sequence joins TRBV3-1 and TRBJ2-6; 8 positions match TRBD2. The V and J ends lost 4 bases and 3 bases, in that order; junction bases with no gene match: 11. CDR3 length equals 18 residues. Germline values: CDR1 LGHDT, CDR2 YNNKEL (reference sequence). CDR3 protein: CASSPPGGGGFGANVLTF. In DNA, the CDR3 is TGTGCCAGCAGCCCGCCCGGGGGCGGGGGGTTTGGGGCCAACGTCCTGACTTTC.

This clonotype was counted a few times. This sequence joins TRBV5-1 and TRBJ2-7; the D gene is possibly TRBD1 (7 bases). Germline CDR1 reads SGHRS; CDR2 reads YFSETQ. The CDR3 has 14 residues. The DNA for the CDR3 is TGCGCCAGCAGCCCCTCGGCGGGACAGTACGATCAGTACGTC. It yields the protein CASSPSAGQYDQYV.

The sample holds a few counts of this clonotype. The rearrangement joins TRBV6-1 to TRBJ1-2; D is undetermined. The V gene's germline CDR1 is MNHNS and CDR2 SASEGT. This CDR3 is 16 amino acids long. Trimming removed 6 bases from V and 1 base from J, with 18 bases in between. As DNA, the CDR3 is TGTGCCAGCAGAAGCCTAAAAATCGGGGTTAACTATGGCTACACCTTC. Amino acids: CASRSLKIGVNYGYTF.

This clonotype was recorded a few times. The chain joins TRBV5-4 to TRBJ2-4; 11 bases fit TRBD2. The V and J ends lost 3 bases and 2 bases, in that order; junction bases with no gene match: 16. The CDR3 extends over 20 amino acids. The V gene's germline CDR1 is SGHNT and CDR2 YYREEE (reference sequence). The CDR3 sequence: CASSSELLAGGVLTKNIQYF. CDR3 sequence (DNA): TGTGCCAGCAGCTCCGAATTGTTAGCGGGGGGGGTACTAACCAAAAACATTCAGTACTTC.

In its sample, this clonotype was seen a few times. CDR3 DNA sequence: TGTGCCATCAGTGAGTCGGGGAGCTCCTACGAGCAGTACTTC. Translated: CAISESGSSYEQYF. This chain links TRBV10-3 with TRBJ2-7; maybe TRBD2 (5 bases). The CDR3 totals 14 residues. From germline, CDR1 is ENHRY and CDR2 SYGVKD. Deletions cut 0 bases from V and 0 bases from J, with 6 bases between.